This T cell receptor (beta chain) was profiled in a study of blood T cell repertoires in COVID-19. In the study overall: Samples came from the United States, Italy and Spain, spanning acute and convalescent COVID-19. Sources were T cells, B-cell-depleted T cells, or PBMCs; the material itself was cDNA or gDNA.

How the authors handled the data: Researchers report that nucleated cell counts were estimated from reference gene primer amplification. The protocol was immunoSEQ multiplex PCR, while the TCRdb copy is restricted to in-frame clones and leaves out a portion. V, J and clone size are those of that table, while D and trimming were read from the DNA. This table has roughly 100,000 clones, around 92% appearing once. This TCR came from a man aged 45-60 years with active COVID-19. Sequences were obtained from peripheral blood.

CDR3 residues: CASTNSEAIYEQYF. The CDR3 coding sequence is TGTGCCAGCACAAACTCTGAGGCTATCTACGAGCAGTACTTC. The chain recombines TRBV28 with TRBJ2-7; D unclear. Per germline, CDR1 MDHEN and CDR2 SYDVKM. The CDR3 is made up of 14 amino acids. V was trimmed by 7 bases and J by 3 bases, leaving 16 bases between them.